Below, one TCR beta chain is given with its context. Only in-frame clones appear in the TCRdb table, and some are missing; sequencing was by immunoSEQ multiplex PCR. This sample yields some 130,000 clones, of which around 90% are seen a single time; roughly 6.3% belongs to the top ten. The length of the CDR3 is 15 residues. CDR1 is MGHRA and CDR2 is YSYEKL in the germline V gene. V gave up 3 bases and J gave up 3 bases, with 14 bases separating them. The data originate from a study of T cell responses to AZD1222 COVID-19 vaccine. The sequenced sample was peripheral blood, obtained on day 0 of AZD1222 vaccination. This TCR was recovered from an adult in good health. This chain joins TRBV4-1 and TRBJ1-2; the D is unclear. CDR3 nucleotides: TGCGCCAGCAGCCAGGACCCCGCGGAGGACTATGGCTACACCTTC. Amino acid sequence: CASSQDPAEDYGYTF.